The subject of this entry is one T cell receptor (beta chain). Its antigen is not known. 13 Jbeta primers and 60 Vbeta primers were used for the PCR. Sequenced by immunoSEQ multiplex PCR; TCRdb stores in-frame clones only, minus some. This table holds 200,000 to 250,000 clones, roughly 80% found once. These data originate in a study of cytomegalovirus exposure and HLA in healthy donors. Study-wide results and caveats: Donors were assumed by presence/absence analyses to have roughly uniform sequencing depth.

The CDR3 loop spans 12 amino acids. Germline-derived CDR1 and CDR2 are GTSNPN and SVGIG (reference sequence). V dropped 2 bases and J dropped 3 bases, with 5 bases sitting between them. This TCR derives from a woman aged 40 to 50 in good health and CMV-seropositive. The sequencing sample was made of PBMCs. The V and J genes are TRBV30 and TRBJ1-5, with no clear D. CDR3 residues: CAWSYNNQPQHF. The CDR3 bases are TGTGCCTGGAGTTACAACAATCAGCCCCAGCATTTT. Variable domain in full (rest from reference TRBV30 and TRBJ1-5): SQTIHQWPATLVQPVGSPLSLECTVEGTSNPNLYWYRQAAGRGLQLLFYSVGIGQISSEVPQNLSASRPQDRQFILSSKKLLLSDSGFYLCAWSYNNQPQHFGDGTRLSIL.